The 17 T cell receptor beta chains presented below share a single source sample, sequenced in a study of T cell responses to AZD1222 COVID-19 vaccine. Assay used: immunoSEQ multiplex PCR; TCRdb lists only in-frame clones, some missing. The table has around 190,000 clones, just over 85% seen once; the top ten hold less than 0.55%. The sequences come from peripheral blood, collected on day 0 of AZD1222 vaccination. The receptor source for this set is an adult in good health.

V is TRBV4-1 and J is TRBJ1-3; D not resolved. Trimming shortened V by 1 base and J by 8 bases, and 21 bases separated the two germline ends. This CDR3 contains 17 residues. Germline V lookup: CDR1 MGHRA, CDR2 YSYEKL. The CDR3 is CASSQVLGPQVEYTIYF. DNA of the CDR3: TGCGCCAGCAGCCAAGTGTTAGGACCTCAAGTGGAGTACACCATATATTTT.

This clone showed up just once. The genes are TRBV4-3 and TRBJ2-7; D perhaps matches TRBD1 (6 bases). Germline-derived CDR1 and CDR2 are LGHNA and YSLEER. Trimming shortened V by 2 bases and J by 2 bases, and 10 bases separated the two germline ends. The CDR3 runs to 14 residues. The CDR3 region is CASSQSTGPYEQYF. CDR3 bases: TGCGCCAGCAGCCAATCGACAGGACCCTACGAGCAGTACTTC.

Concerning this clone itself: Other DNA variants within this sample encode the same CDR3. The CDR3 DNA follows: TGTGCCAGCAGTTACAGGGACAGGGGCACGTACGAGCAGTACTTC. This codes for CASSYRDRGTYEQYF. This chain uses TRBV6-5 with TRBJ2-7, with 10 bases identical to TRBD1. The CDR3 covers 15 residues. CDR1 is MNHEY, CDR2 SVGAGI, per germline. J lost 4 bases, V lost 2 bases, and 5 bases had no gene match.

This clone was recorded only once. This chain connects TRBV15 to TRBJ1-2; 8 bases are shared with TRBD1. This CDR3 contains 15 residues. Looked up from germline, CDR1 is LNHNV and CDR2 is YYDKDF (reference sequence). J was trimmed by 1 base and V by 4 bases; bases with no gene match: 5. The DNA of the CDR3 is TGTGCCACCAGCAACTACAGGGGGTTTAACTATGGCTACACCTTC. It encodes CATSNYRGFNYGYTF.

The chain joins TRBV5-5 to TRBJ2-1, with D hard to call. V lost 0 bases and J 0 bases, leaving 10 bases between the germline ends. The CDR3 is made up of 16 amino acids. Per the germline V gene, CDR1 is SGHKS and CDR2 is YYEKEE (reference sequence). CDR3 sequence: CASSLGLPSSYNEQFF. Here the CDR3 DNA reads TGTGCCAGCAGCTTGGGCCTTCCGAGCTCCTACAATGAGCAGTTCTTC.

V usage is TRBV24-1 and J usage is TRBJ2-1; 8 bases map to TRBD2. The germline V gene encodes CDR1 KGHDR and CDR2 SFDVKD. Trimming at V came to 2 bases and at J to 6 bases, leaving 8 bases not matched to a gene. The CDR3 covers 16 residues. As DNA, the CDR3 is TGTGCCACCAGTGATTACGGGACTAGTAGGGCCAATGAGCAGTTCTTC. Translation gives CATSDYGTSRANEQFF.

This chain uses TRBV3-1 (or the pseudogene TRBV3-2) with TRBJ2-3, with D uncertain. The V gene's germline CDR1 is LGHDT and CDR2 YNNKEL (reference sequence). This CDR3 has 16 amino acids. V was trimmed by 4 bases and J by 1 base, leaving 15 bases between them. The CDR3 reads CASSRGVGYGTDTQYF. The CDR3 DNA is TGTGCCAGCAGCCGAGGTGTAGGGTACGGCACAGATACGCAGTATTTT.

The chain uses TRBV19 and TRBJ1-2; 9 nucleotides line up with TRBD1. The CDR3 runs 17 residues. Losses at the gene ends were 3 bases for V and 2 bases for J; bases not matched to a gene: 10. CDR1 is LNHDA and CDR2 is SQIVND in the germline V gene (reference sequence). This chain's CDR3 is CASSMLGQGYPNYGYTF. The CDR3 DNA reads TGTGCCAGTAGTATGCTGGGACAGGGATACCCAAACTATGGCTACACCTTC.

The chain's CDR3 is CAWSTRPTGPILAGEADTQYF. The DNA of the CDR3 is TGTGCCTGGAGTACTCGCCCGACAGGGCCGATACTAGCGGGAGAGGCAGATACGCAGTATTTT. The chain couples TRBV30 to TRBJ2-3; 11 bases fit TRBD2. The germline CDR1 and CDR2 sequences are GTSNPN and SVGIG (reference sequence). CDR3 size: 21 residues. V shed 2 bases, J shed 4 bases, and the junction held 23 bases outside the gene matches.

V gene TRBV7-9 combines with J gene TRBJ1-3; D possibly corresponds to TRBD1 (5 bases). In germline, CDR1 is SEHNR, CDR2 FQNEAQ (reference sequence). This CDR3 contains 14 residues. V was trimmed by 4 bases and J by 8 bases, leaving 15 bases between them. The CDR3 sequence is CASSSMAGIDTIYF. CDR3 in DNA: TGTGCCAGCAGCTCGATGGCAGGGATAGACACCATATATTTT.

DNA of the CDR3: TGTGCCAGCAGCCAAGATTGGGGGACAGTCTATGGCTACACCTTC. It is translated as CASSQDWGTVYGYTF. The rearrangement uses TRBV14 and TRBJ1-2; 7 bases agree with TRBD1. Trimming took 0 bases from V and 4 from J; bases not matched to a gene: 5. The CDR3 runs to 15 residues. Germline loops: CDR1 SGHDN, CDR2 FVKESK.

This clone appeared a few times. The chain uses TRBV4-1 and TRBJ2-7, with 11 positions matching TRBD1. Trimming took 4 bases from V and 3 from J; bases not matched to a gene: 2. Germline V gene lookup returns CDR1 MGHRA and CDR2 YSYEKL. CDR3 size: 14 residues. The DNA of the CDR3 is TGCGCCAGCAGCCCAGGGACAGGGGGCTACGAGCAGTACTTC. Residues: CASSPGTGGYEQYF.

In DNA, the CDR3 is TGTGCCAGCAGCTTAACGACCAGCCCCTTGAACTATGGCTACACCTTC. Translating gives CASSLTTSPLNYGYTF. The chain couples TRBV11-1 to TRBJ1-2; D not certain. CDR3 length equals 16 residues. With 2 bases removed from V and 2 bases from J, the gap between germline ends came to 15 bases. CDR1 SGHAT and CDR2 FQDESV come from the germline V gene (reference sequence). The entire variable domain, with the rest obtained from reference TRBV11-1 and TRBJ1-2, is as follows: EAEVAQSPRYKITEKSQAVAFWCDPISGHATLYWYRQILGQGPELLVQFQDESVVDDSQLPKDRFSAERLKGVDSTLKIQPAELGDSAMYLCASSLTTSPLNYGYTFGSGTRLTVV.

The rearrangement joins TRBV11-2 to TRBJ2-7, with unresolved D. Trimming removed 0 bases at V and 0 bases at J, with 3 bases between. Germline V gives CDR1 SGHAT, CDR2 FQNNGV. The CDR3 length is 13 residues. The DNA of the CDR3 is TGTGCCAGCAGCTTAGACAGCTCCTACGAGCAGTACTTC. This encodes CASSLDSSYEQYF.

This chain uses TRBV27 with TRBJ1-1; no definite D call. CDR3 length: 12 residues. Deletions cut 0 bases from V and 9 bases from J, with 8 bases between. CDR1 and CDR2 (germline): MNHEY, SMNVEV (reference sequence). The CDR3 region has the DNA TGTGCCAGCAGTTTATCTGGGCGGAAAGCTTTCTTT. It specifies CASSLSGRKAFF.

The gene calls are TRBV7-9 and TRBJ2-1, with D unclear. The V end lost 5 bases, the J end lost 10 bases, and 9 bases lay between the germline ends. CDR3 length equals 11 residues. Germline V gene data show CDR1 as SEHNR and CDR2 as FQNEAQ (reference sequence). This chain's CDR3 is CASSPAREQFF. Here the CDR3 DNA reads TGTGCCAGCAGCCCCGCCCGGGAGCAGTTCTTC.

This clone was counted a single time. V is TRBV2 and J is TRBJ1-1, with D hard to call. Germline V CDR1 and CDR2: SNHLY, FYNNEI. V gave up 3 bases and J gave up 14 bases, with 7 bases separating them. This CDR3 spans 9 amino acids. CDR3 loop: CASSEGAFF. The CDR3 coding sequence is TGTGCCAGCAGTGAGGGCGCCTTCTTT.